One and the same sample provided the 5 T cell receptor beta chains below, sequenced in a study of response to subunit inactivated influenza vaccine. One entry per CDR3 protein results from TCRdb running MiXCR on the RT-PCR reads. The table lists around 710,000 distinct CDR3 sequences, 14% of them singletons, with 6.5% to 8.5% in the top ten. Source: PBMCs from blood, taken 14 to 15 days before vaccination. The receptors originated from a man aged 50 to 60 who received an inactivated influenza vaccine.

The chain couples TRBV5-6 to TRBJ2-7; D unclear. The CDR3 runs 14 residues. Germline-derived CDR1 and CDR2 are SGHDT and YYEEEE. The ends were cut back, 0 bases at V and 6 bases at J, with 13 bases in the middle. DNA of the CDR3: TGTGCCAGCAGCTTGGACAGCGCTTCGGGCGAGCAGTACTTC. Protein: CASSLDSASGEQYF.

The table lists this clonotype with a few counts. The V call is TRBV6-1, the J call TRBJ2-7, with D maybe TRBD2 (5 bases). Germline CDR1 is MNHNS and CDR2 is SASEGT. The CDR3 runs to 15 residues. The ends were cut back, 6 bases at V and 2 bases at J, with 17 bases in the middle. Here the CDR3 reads CASSSRGAATYEQYF. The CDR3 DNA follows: TGTGCCAGCAGCTCCCGGGGAGCAGCTACCTACGAGCAGTACTTC.

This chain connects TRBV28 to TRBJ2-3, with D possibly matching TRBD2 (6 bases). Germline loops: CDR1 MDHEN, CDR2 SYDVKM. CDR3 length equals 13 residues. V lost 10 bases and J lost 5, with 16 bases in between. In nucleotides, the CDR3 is TGTGCCACGGCGGGAAGCTTTAGAGATACGCAGTATTTT. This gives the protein CATAGSFRDTQYF.

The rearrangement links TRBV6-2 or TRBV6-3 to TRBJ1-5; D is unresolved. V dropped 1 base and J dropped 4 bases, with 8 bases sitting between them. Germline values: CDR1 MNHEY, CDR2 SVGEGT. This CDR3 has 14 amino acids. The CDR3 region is CASSYYSHNQPQHF. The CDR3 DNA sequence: TGTGCCAGCAGTTACTACAGTCATAATCAGCCCCAGCATTTT.

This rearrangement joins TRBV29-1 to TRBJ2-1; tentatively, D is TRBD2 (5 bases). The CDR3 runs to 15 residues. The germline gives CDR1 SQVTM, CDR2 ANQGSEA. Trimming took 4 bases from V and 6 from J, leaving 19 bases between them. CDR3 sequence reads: CSVARLPRTPNEQFF. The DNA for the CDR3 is TGCAGCGTTGCCAGACTACCCCGGACCCCCAATGAGCAGTTCTTC.